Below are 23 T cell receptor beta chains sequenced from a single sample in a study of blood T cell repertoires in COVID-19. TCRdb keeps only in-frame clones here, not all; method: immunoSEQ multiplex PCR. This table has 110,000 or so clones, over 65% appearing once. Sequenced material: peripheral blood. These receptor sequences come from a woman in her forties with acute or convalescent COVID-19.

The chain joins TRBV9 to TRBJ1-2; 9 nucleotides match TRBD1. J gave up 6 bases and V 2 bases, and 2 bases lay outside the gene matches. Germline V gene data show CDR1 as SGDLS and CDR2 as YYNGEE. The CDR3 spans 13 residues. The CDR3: CASSVDRGHGYTF. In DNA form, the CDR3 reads TGTGCCAGCAGCGTGGACAGGGGACATGGCTACACCTTC.

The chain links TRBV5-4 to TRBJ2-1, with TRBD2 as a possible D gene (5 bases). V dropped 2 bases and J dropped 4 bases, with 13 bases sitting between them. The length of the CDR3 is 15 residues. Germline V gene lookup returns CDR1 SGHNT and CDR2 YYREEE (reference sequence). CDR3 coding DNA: TGTGCCAGCAGCTTAATGTCAGGAGGATACAATGAGCAGTTCTTC. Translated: CASSLMSGGYNEQFF.

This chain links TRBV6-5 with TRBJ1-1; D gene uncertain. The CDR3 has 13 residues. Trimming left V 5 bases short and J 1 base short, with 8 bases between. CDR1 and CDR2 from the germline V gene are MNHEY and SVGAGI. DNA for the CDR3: TGTGCCAGCAGTCACAACAGGAACACTGAAGCTTTCTTT. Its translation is CASSHNRNTEAFF.

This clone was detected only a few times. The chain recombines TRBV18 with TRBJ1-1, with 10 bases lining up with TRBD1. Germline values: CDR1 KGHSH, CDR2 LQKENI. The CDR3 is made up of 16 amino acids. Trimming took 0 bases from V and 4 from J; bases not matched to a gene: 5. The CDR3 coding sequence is TGTGCCAGCTCACCACCGTCCCGGGACAGGGGCACTGAAGCTTTCTTT. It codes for CASSPPSRDRGTEAFF. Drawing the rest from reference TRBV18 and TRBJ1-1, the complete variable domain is NAGVMQNPRHLVRRRGQEARLRCSPMKGHSHVYWYRQLPEEGLKFMVYLQKENIIDESGMPKERFSAEFPKEGPSILRIQQVVRGDSAAYFCASSPPSRDRGTEAFFGQGTRLTVV.

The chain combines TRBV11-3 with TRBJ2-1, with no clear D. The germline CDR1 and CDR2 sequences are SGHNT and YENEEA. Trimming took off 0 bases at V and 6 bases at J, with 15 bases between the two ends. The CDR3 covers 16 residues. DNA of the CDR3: TGTGCCAGCAGCTTAGATCGGAATAGCCCGTTCAATGAGCAGTTCTTC. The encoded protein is CASSLDRNSPFNEQFF. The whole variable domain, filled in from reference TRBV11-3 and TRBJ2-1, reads EAGVVQSPRYKIIEKKQPVAFWCNPISGHNTLYWYLQNLGQGPELLIRYENEEAVDDSQLPKDRFSAERLKGVDSTLKIQPAELGDSAVYLCASSLDRNSPFNEQFFGPGTRLTVL.

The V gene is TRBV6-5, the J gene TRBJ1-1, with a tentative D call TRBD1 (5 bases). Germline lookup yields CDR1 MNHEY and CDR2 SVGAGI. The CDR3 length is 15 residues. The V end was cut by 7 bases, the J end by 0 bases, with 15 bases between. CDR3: CASKRQGNLNTEAFF. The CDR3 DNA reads TGTGCCAGCAAGAGGCAGGGAAATTTGAACACTGAAGCTTTCTTT.

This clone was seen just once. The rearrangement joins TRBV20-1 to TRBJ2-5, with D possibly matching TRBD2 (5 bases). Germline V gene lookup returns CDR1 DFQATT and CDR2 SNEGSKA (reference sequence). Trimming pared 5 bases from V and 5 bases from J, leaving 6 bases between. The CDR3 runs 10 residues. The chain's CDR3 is CSAPGETQYF. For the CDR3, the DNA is TGCAGTGCTCCGGGGGAGACCCAGTACTTC.

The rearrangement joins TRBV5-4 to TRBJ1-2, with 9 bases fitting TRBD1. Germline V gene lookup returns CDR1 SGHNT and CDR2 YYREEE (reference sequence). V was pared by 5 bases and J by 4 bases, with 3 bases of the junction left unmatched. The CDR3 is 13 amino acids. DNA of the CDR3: TGTGCCAGCAGGGGGGACAGGGCCTATGGCTACACCTTC. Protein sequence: CASRGDRAYGYTF.

The CDR3, as DNA: TGTGCCAGCAGCTTGGGAGGTGCAGCGCCCGGGGGTGAAAAACTGTTTTTT. Amino acid sequence: CASSLGGAAPGGEKLFF. V gene TRBV5-4 combines with J gene TRBJ1-4, with D possibly being TRBD1 (5 bases). Trimming took off 0 bases at V and 7 bases at J, with 19 bases between the two ends. The CDR3 sequence is 17 residues long. Germline CDR1 reads SGHNT; CDR2 reads YYREEE (reference sequence).

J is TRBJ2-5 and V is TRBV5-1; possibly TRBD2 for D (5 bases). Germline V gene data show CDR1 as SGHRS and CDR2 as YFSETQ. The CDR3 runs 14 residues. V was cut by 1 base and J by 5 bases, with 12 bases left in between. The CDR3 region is CASSLREGGETQYF. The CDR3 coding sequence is TGCGCCAGCAGCTTGCGTGAGGGCGGTGAGACCCAGTACTTC.

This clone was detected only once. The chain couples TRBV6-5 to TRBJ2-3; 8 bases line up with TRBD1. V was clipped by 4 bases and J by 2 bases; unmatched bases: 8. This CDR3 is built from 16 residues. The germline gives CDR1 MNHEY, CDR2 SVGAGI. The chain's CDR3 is CASSSGQGSLTDTQYF. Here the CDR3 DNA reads TGTGCCAGCAGTTCCGGACAGGGTAGTCTCACAGATACGCAGTATTTT.

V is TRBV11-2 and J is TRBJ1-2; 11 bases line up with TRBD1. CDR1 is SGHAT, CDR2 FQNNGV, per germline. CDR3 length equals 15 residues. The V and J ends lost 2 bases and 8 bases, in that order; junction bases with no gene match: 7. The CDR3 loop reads CASSLFGTGGVGYTF. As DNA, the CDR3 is TGTGCCAGCAGCTTATTCGGGACAGGGGGTGTCGGCTACACCTTC.

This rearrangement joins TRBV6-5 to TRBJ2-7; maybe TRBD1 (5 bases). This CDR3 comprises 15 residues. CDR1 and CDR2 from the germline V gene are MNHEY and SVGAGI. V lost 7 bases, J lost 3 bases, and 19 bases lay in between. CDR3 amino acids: CASTLGRVLDYEQYF. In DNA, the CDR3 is TGTGCCAGCACTCTCGGCAGGGTTCTCGACTACGAGCAGTACTTC.

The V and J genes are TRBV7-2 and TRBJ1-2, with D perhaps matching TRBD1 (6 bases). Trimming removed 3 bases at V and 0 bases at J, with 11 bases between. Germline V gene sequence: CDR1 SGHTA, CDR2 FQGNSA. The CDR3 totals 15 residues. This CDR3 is CASSFATGSNYGYTF. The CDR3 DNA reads TGTGCCAGCAGCTTCGCGACAGGATCTAACTATGGCTACACCTTC.

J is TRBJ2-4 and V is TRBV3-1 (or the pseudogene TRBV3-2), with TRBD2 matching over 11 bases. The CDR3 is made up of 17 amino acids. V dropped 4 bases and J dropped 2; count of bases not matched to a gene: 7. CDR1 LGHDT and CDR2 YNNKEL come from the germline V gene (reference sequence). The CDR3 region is CASSPQGTSGPKNIQYF. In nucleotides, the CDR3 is TGTGCCAGCAGCCCCCAAGGGACTAGCGGCCCCAAAAACATTCAGTACTTC.

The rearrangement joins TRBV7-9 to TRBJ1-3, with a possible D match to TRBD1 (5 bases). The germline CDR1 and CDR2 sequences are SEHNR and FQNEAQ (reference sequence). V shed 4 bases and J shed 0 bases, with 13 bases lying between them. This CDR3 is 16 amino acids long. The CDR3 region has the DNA TGTGCCAGCAGCTCTGAGGGACTCTTCTCTGGAAACACCATATATTTT. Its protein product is CASSSEGLFSGNTIYF. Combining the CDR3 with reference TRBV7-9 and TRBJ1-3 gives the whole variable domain DTGVSQNPRHKITKRGQNVTFRCDPISEHNRLYWYRQTLGQGPEFLTYFQNEAQLEKSRLLSDRFSAERPKGSFSTLEIQRTEQGDSAMYLCASSSEGLFSGNTIYFGEGSWLTVV.

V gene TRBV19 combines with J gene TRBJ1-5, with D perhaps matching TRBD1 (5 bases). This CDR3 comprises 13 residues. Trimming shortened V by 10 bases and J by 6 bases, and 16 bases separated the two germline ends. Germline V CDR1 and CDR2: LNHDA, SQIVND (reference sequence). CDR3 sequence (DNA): TGTGCCACCCGTCGGGGGGAAGGTCAGCCCCAGCATTTT. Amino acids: CATRRGEGQPQHF.

The CDR3 is CASSQARTGLNYGYTF. In DNA, the CDR3 is TGCGCCAGCAGCCAAGCCCGGACAGGCCTTAACTATGGCTACACCTTC. The V call is TRBV4-3, the J call TRBJ1-2, with 7 bases aligning to TRBD1. Trimming at V came to 1 base and at J to 1 base, leaving 6 bases not matched to a gene. The CDR3 runs 16 residues. CDR1 and CDR2 (germline): LGHNA, YSLEER.

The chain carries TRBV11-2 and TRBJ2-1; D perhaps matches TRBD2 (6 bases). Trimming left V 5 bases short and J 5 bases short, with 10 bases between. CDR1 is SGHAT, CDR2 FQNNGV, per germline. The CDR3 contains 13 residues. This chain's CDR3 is CASSPGTHNEQFF. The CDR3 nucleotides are TGTGCCAGCAGCCCGGGGACTCACAATGAGCAGTTCTTC.

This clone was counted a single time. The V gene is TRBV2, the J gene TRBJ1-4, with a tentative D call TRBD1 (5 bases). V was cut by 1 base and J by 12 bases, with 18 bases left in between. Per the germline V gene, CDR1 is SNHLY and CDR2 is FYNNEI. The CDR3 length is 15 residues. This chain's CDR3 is CASSEEGARSAELFF. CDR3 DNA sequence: TGTGCCAGCAGTGAAGAAGGGGCGCGATCCGCTGAACTGTTTTTT.

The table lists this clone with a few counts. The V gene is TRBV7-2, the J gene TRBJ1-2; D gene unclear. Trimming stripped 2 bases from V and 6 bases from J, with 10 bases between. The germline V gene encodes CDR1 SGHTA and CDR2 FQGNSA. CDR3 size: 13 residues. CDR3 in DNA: TGTGCCAGCAGCTTAATGCTCGGAGATGGCTACACCTTC. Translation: CASSLMLGDGYTF.

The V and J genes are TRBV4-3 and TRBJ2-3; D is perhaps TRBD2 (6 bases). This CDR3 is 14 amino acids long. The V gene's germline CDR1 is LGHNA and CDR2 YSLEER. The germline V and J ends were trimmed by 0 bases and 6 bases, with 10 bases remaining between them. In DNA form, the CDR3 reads TGCGCCAGCAGCCAAGATAGGAGCGGGGATACGCAGTATTTT. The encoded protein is CASSQDRSGDTQYF.

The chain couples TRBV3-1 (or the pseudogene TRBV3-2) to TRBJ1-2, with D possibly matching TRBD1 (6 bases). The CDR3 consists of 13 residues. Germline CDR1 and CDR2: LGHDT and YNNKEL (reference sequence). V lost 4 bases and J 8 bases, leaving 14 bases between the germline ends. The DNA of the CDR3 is TGTGCCAGCAGCCCACAGGGACCGCCGGGCTACACCTTC. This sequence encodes CASSPQGPPGYTF.